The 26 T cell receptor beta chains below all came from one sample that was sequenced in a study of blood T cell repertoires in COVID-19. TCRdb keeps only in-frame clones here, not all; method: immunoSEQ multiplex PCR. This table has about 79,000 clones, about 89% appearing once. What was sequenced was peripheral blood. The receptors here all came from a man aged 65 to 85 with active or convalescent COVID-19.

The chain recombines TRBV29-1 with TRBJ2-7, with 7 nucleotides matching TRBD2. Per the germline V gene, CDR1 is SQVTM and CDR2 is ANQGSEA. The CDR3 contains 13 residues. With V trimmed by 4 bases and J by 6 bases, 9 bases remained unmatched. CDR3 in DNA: TGCAGCGTTGGGGGGTCGGGGGGTGGCGAGCAGTACTTC. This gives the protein CSVGGSGGGEQYF.

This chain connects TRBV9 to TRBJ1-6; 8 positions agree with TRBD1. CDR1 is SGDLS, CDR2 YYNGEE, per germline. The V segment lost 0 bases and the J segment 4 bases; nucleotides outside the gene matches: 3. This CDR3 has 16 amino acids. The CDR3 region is CASSVDWTGYNSPLHF. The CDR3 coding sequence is TGTGCCAGCAGCGTAGACTGGACAGGGTATAATTCACCCCTCCACTTT.

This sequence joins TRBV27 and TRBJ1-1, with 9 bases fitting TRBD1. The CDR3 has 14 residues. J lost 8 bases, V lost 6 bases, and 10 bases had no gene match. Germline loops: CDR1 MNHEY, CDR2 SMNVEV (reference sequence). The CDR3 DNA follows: TGTGCCAGCAGGCTTAACTACAGGGGGCTGGAAGCTTTCTTT. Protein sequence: CASRLNYRGLEAFF.

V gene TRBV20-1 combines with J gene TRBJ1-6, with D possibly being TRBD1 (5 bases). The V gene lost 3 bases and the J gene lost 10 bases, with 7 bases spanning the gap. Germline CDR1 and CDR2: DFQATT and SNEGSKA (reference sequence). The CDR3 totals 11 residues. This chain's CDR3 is CSARDNSPLHF. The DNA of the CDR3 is TGCAGTGCTAGGGACAACTCACCCCTCCACTTT.

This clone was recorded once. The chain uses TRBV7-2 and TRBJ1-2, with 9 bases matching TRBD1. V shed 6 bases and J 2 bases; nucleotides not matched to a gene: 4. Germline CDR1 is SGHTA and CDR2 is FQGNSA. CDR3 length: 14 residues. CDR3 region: CASSSGTGNYGYTF. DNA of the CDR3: TGTGCCAGCAGTTCCGGGACAGGGAACTATGGCTACACCTTC.

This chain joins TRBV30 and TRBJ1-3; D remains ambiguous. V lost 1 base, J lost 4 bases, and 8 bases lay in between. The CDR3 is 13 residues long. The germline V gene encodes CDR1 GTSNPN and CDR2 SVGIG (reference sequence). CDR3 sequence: CAWSGTGGNTIYF. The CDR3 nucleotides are TGTGCCTGGAGTGGGACGGGGGGAAACACCATATATTTT.

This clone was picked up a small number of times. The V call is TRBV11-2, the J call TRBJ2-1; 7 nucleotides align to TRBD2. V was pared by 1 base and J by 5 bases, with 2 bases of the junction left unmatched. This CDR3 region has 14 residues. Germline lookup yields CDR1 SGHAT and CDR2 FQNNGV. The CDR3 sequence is CASSLGGTNNEQFF. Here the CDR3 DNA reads TGTGCCAGCAGCTTAGGCGGGACTAACAATGAGCAGTTCTTC. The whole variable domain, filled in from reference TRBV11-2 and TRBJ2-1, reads EAGVAQSPRYKIIEKRQSVAFWCNPISGHATLYWYQQILGQGPKLLIQFQNNGVVDDSQLPKDRFSAERLKGVDSTLKIQPAKLEDSAVYLCASSLGGTNNEQFFGPGTRLTVL.

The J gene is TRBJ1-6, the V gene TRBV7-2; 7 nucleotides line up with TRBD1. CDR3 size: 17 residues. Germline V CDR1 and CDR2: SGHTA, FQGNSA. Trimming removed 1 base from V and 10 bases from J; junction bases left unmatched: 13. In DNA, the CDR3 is TGTGCCAGCAGCTTAGGATTCCGACAGGGATGGCGATCACCCCTCCACTTT. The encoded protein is CASSLGFRQGWRSPLHF.

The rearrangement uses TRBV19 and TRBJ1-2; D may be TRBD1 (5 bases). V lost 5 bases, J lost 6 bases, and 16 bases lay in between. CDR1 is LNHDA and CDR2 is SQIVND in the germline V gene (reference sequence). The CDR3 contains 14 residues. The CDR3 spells CASSYSAGPDGYTF. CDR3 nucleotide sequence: TGTGCCAGTAGTTATTCTGCAGGGCCCGATGGCTACACCTTC.

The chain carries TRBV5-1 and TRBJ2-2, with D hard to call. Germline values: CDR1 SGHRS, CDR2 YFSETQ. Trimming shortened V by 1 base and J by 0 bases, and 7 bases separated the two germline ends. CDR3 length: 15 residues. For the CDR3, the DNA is TGCGCCAGCAGCTTGTCCGCAGCGAACACCGGGGAGCTGTTTTTT. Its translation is CASSLSAANTGELFF.

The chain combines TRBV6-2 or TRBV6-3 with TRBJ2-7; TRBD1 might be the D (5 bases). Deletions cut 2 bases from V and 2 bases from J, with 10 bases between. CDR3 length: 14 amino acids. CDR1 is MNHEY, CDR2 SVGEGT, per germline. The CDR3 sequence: CASSYQETAYEQYF. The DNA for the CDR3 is TGTGCCAGCAGTTACCAAGAGACAGCCTACGAGCAGTACTTC.

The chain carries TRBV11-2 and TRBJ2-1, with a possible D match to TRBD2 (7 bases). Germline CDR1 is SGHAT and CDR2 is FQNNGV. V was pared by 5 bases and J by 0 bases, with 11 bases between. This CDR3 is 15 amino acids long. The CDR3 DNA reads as TGTGCCAGCAGCCTGGGAGGGGGCTCCTACAATGAGCAGTTCTTC. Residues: CASSLGGGSYNEQFF.

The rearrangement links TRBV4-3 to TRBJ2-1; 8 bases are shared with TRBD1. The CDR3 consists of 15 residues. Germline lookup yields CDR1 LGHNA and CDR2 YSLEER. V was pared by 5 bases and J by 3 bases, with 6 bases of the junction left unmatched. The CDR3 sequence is CASSEQGVYYNEQFF. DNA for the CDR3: TGCGCCAGCAGCGAACAGGGGGTGTACTACAATGAGCAGTTCTTC.

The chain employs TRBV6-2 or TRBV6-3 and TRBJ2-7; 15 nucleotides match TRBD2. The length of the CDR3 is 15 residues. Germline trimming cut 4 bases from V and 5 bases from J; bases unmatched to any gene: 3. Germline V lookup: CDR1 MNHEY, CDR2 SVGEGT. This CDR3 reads CASSWGLAGGHEQYF. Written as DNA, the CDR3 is TGTGCCAGCAGTTGGGGACTAGCGGGAGGTCACGAGCAGTACTTC.

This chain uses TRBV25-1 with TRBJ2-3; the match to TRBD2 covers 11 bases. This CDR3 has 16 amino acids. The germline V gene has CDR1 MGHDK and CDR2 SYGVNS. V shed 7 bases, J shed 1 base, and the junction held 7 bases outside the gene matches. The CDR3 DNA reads TGTGCCAGCACCATCGGGACTAGCGGAGGCACAGATACGCAGTATTTT. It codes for CASTIGTSGGTDTQYF. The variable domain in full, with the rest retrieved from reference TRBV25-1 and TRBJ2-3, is EADIYQTPRYLVIGTGKKITLECSQTMGHDKMYWYQQDPGMELHLIHYSYGVNSTEKGDLSSESTVSRIRTEHFPLTLESARPSHTSQYLCASTIGTSGGTDTQYFGPGTRLTVL.

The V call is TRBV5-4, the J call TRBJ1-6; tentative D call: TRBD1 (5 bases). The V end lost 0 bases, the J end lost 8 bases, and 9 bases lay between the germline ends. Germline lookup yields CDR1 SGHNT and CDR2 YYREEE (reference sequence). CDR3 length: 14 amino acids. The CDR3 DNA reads TGTGCCAGCAGCTTGGACAGGAGCGATTCACCCCTCCACTTT. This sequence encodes CASSLDRSDSPLHF. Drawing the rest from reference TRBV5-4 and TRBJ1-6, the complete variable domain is ETGVTQSPTHLIKTRGQQVTLRCSSQSGHNTVSWYQQALGQGPQFIFQYYREEENGRGNFPPRFSGLQFPNYSSELNVNALELDDSALYLCASSLDRSDSPLHFGNGTRLTVT.

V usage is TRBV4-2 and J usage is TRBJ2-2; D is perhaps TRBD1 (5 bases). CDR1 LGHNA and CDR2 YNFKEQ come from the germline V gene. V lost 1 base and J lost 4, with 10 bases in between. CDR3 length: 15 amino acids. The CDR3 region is CASSQGQLGTGELFF. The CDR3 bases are TGTGCCAGCAGCCAAGGACAGCTGGGCACCGGGGAGCTGTTTTTT.

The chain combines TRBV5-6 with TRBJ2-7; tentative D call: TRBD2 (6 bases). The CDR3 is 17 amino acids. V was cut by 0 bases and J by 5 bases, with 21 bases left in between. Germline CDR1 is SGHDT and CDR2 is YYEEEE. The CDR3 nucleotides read TGTGCCAGCAGCTTGGATGGGTGGCATCGGGAGTCCCACGAGCAGTACTTC. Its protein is CASSLDGWHRESHEQYF.

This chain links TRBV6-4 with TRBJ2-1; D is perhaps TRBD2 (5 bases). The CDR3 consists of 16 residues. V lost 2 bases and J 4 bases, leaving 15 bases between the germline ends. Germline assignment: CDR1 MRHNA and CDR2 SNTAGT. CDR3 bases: TGTGCCAGCAGTGACCGGGCGGCGGGTCCTTACAATGAGCAGTTCTTC. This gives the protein CASSDRAAGPYNEQFF.

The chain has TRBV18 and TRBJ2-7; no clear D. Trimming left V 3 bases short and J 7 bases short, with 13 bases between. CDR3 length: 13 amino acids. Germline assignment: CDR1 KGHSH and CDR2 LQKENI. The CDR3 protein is CASSPTPNLEQYF. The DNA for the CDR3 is TGTGCCAGCTCACCCACTCCGAACTTGGAGCAGTACTTC.

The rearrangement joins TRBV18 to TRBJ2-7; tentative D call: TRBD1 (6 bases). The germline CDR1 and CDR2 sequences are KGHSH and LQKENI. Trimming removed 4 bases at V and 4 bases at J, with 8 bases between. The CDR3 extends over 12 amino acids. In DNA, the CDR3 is TGTGCCAGCTCACTCGACAGGTACGAGCAGTACTTC. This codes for CASSLDRYEQYF.

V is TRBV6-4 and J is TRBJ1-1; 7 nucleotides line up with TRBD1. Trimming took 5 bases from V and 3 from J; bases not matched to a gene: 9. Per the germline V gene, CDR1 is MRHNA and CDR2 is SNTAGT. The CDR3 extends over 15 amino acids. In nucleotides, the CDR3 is TGTGCCAGCAGTCGGGCAGGGGGAGAGCACACTGAAGCTTTCTTT. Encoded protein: CASSRAGGEHTEAFF.

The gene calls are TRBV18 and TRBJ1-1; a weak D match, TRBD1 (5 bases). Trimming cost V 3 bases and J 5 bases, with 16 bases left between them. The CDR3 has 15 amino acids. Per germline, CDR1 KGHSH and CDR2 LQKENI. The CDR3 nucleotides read TGTGCCAGCTCACCTATTCAGGGCTGGGGAACTGAAGCTTTCTTT. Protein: CASSPIQGWGTEAFF. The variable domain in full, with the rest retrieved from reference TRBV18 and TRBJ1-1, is NAGVMQNPRHLVRRRGQEARLRCSPMKGHSHVYWYRQLPEEGLKFMVYLQKENIIDESGMPKERFSAEFPKEGPSILRIQQVVRGDSAAYFCASSPIQGWGTEAFFGQGTRLTVV.

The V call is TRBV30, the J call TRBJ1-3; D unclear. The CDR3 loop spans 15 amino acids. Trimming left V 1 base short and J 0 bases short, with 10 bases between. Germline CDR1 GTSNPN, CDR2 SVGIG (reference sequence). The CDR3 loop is CAWSAADSSGNTIYF. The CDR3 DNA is TGTGCCTGGAGTGCAGCGGATTCCTCTGGAAACACCATATATTTT.

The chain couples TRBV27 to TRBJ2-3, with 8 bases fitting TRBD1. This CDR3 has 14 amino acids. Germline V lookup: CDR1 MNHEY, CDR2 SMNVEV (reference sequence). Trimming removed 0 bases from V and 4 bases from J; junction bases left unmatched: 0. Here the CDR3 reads CASSLSQGADTQYF. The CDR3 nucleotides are TGTGCCAGCAGTTTATCACAGGGGGCAGATACGCAGTATTTT.

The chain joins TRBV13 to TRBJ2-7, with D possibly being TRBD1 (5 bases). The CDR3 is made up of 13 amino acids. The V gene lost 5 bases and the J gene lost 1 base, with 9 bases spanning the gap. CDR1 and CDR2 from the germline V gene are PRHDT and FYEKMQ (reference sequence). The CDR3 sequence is CASSRQLSYEQYF. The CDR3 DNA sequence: TGTGCCAGCAGCCGACAGCTTTCCTACGAGCAGTACTTC.